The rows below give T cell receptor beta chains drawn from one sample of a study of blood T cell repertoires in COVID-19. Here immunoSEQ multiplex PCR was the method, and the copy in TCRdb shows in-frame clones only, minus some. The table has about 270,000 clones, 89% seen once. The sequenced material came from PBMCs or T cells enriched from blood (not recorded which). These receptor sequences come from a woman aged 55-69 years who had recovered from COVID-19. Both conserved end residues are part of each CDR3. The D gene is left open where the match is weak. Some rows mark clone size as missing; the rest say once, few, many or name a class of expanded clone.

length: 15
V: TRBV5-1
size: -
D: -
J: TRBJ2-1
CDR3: CASSHRAQMDNEQFF
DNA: TGCGCCAGCAGCCACAGGGCACAGATGGACAATGAGCAGTTCTTC

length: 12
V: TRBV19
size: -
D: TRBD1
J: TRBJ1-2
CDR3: CASSGQGYGYTF
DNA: TGTGCCAGTAGTGGACAGGGGTATGGCTACACCTTC

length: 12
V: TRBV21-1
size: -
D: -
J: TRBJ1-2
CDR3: CAIISREYGYTF
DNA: TGTGCCATCATTAGTCGGGAGTATGGCTACACCTTC

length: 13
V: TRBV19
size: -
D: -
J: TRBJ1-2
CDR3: CASREGAGYGYTF
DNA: TGTGCCAGTAGGGAAGGGGCAGGGTATGGCTACACCTTC

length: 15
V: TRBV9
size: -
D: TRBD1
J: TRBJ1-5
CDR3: CASSARGQGGQPQHF
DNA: TGTGCCAGCAGCGCGCGGGGACAGGGGGGTCAGCCCCAGCATTTT

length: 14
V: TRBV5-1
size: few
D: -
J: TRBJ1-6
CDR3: CASSRGAYSSPLHF
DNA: TGCGCCAGCAGCCGAGGTGCGTATAGTTCACCCCTCCACTTT

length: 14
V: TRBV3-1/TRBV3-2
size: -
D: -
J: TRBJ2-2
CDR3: CASSQAGRIGELFF
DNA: TGTGCCAGCAGCCAAGCAGGGAGGATCGGGGAGCTGTTTTTT

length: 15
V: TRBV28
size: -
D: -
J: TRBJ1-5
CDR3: CASSLPPGGGQPQHF
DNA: TGTGCCAGCAGTTTACCGCCGGGGGGCGGTCAGCCCCAGCATTTT

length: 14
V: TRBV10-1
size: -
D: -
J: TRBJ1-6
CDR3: CASSAFSTDSPLHF
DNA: TGCGCCAGCAGTGCCTTCAGCACAGATTCACCCCTCCACTTT

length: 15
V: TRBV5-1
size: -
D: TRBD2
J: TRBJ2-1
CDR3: CASSFHLAGGNEQFF
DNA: TGCGCCAGCAGCTTCCACTTAGCGGGGGGAAATGAGCAGTTCTTC